This T cell receptor beta chain was captured by sequencing in a study of response to subunit inactivated influenza vaccine. The CDR3 loop spans 16 amino acids. TCRdb ran MiXCR on the RT-PCR reads and lists one entry per CDR3 protein. The sample lists some 180,000 distinct CDR3 sequences, nearly 9.5% occurring once. Study conclusions and caveats: Authors suggested each seasonal flu vaccination may recruit only limited numbers of new T cells.

The sample holds a few counts of this clonotype. The target antigen is unknown. The receptor comes from a man over 45 who received an inactivated influenza vaccine. The starting material was non-naive T cells sorted from PBMCs, obtained on the day of vaccination. This chain joins TRBV21-1 and TRBJ1-1; whether TRBD1, the table's D call, matches the DNA was not checked. TRBV21-1 is listed as a pseudogene. In nucleotides, the CDR3 is TGTGCCAGCAGCAAAAAAGGGGCAGCCAAAGAAGATGAAGCTTTCTTT. Its protein is CASSKKGAAKEDEAFF.